The 21 T cell receptor beta chains below come from one sample, sequenced in a study of T-cell memory formation after mild COVID-19. TCRdb itself ran the 5' RACE reads through MiXCR, one entry per CDR3 protein. The data contain hundreds of thousands of distinct CDR3 sequences, approximately 15% of them singletons. The sample consisted of PBMCs or a T cell subset sorted from them (not recorded which). The receptors originated from a man aged 18 to 30 who had mild COVID-19 (a few samples of this study predate the infection). Cell type and time point are not known.

This clonotype occurred many times. The chain couples TRBV11-2 to TRBJ2-7, with TRBD1 matching 7 bases. Trimming at V came to 3 bases and at J to 2 bases, leaving 4 bases not matched to a gene. Germline V lookup: CDR1 SGHAT, CDR2 FQNNGV. The CDR3 sequence is 14 residues long. This CDR3 is CASSFNRGPYEQYF. In nucleotides, the CDR3 is TGTGCCAGCAGCTTCAACAGGGGCCCCTACGAGCAGTACTTC.

This chain joins TRBV19 and TRBJ1-6; D ambiguous. The CDR3 covers 12 residues. V was pared by 3 bases and J by 7 bases, with 4 bases between. Germline V gene lookup returns CDR1 LNHDA and CDR2 SQIVND (reference sequence). In DNA, the CDR3 is TGTGCCAGTAGTATGAGGAATTCACCCCTCCACTTT. It specifies CASSMRNSPLHF.

This clonotype was seen repeatedly, ten times or more. V and J are TRBV5-1 and TRBJ1-2; TRBD1 is a possible D gene (5 bases). The germline gives CDR1 SGHRS, CDR2 YFSETQ. Trimming cost V 0 bases and J 8 bases, with 14 bases left between them. The CDR3 sequence is 14 residues long. CDR3 DNA sequence: TGCGCCAGCAGCTTGGGGACCCCCGAGGGGGGCTACACCTTC. Translating gives CASSLGTPEGGYTF.

This clonotype was found a few times. J is TRBJ1-2 and V is TRBV12-3 or TRBV12-4; tentatively, D is TRBD1 (5 bases). V dropped 8 bases and J dropped 8 bases, with 15 bases sitting between them. This CDR3 contains 12 residues. CDR3 nucleotides: TGTGCCAGCGGGCGCGGGGGAGGAGGCTACACCTTC. It is translated as CASGRGGGGYTF.

CDR3 DNA: TGTGCCAGCAGCAGGGACAGGGGTCGGCTGTTTTTT. Protein product: CASSRDRGRLFF. The chain employs TRBV7-9 and TRBJ2-2, with TRBD1 matching 10 bases. V lost 5 bases and J lost 13; bases outside the gene matches: 4. CDR1 is SEHNR, CDR2 FQNEAQ, per germline (reference sequence). CDR3 length: 12 residues.

The rearrangement uses TRBV29-1 and TRBJ2-1; possibly TRBD1 for D (5 bases). Germline values: CDR1 SQVTM, CDR2 ANQGSEA. Trimming stripped 8 bases from V and 7 bases from J, with 18 bases between. This CDR3 is built from 13 residues. CDR3 sequence: CSPEAGFWNEQFF. The CDR3, as DNA: TGCAGCCCCGAGGCAGGGTTTTGGAATGAGCAGTTCTTC.

The V gene is TRBV5-1, the J gene TRBJ2-5; tentatively, D is TRBD2 (5 bases). The CDR3 has 13 amino acids. V shed 2 bases and J shed 5 bases, with 10 bases lying between them. Per the germline V gene, CDR1 is SGHRS and CDR2 is YFSETQ. CDR3 nucleotide sequence: TGCGCCAGCAGCTTTGAGGGAACGGAGACCCAGTACTTC. Residues: CASSFEGTETQYF.

This clonotype occurred a few times. This likely comes from a read error, as the CDR3 has no conserved phenylalanine or tryptophan at its end. No DNA is shown, since the ends of the CDR3 on it are uncertain; the CDR3 is the one TCRdb lists. The rearrangement links TRBV3-1 to TRBJ1-1. From its first to its last residue, the CDR3 has 12 amino acids. Per the germline V gene, CDR1 is LGHDT and CDR2 is YNNKEL (reference sequence). The CDR3 sequence: CASSQGRLKLWC.

The chain uses TRBV9 and TRBJ2-7; a weak D match, TRBD2 (6 bases). V gave up 3 bases and J gave up 6 bases, with 22 bases separating them. Germline assignment: CDR1 SGDLS and CDR2 YYNGEE. The CDR3 length is 16 residues. The CDR3 DNA reads as TGTGCCAGCAGCGAGACCGGGACGGGGGTTTACTCCGAGCAGTACTTC. It specifies CASSETGTGVYSEQYF. The full variable domain, its missing parts supplied by reference TRBV9 and TRBJ2-7, is DSGVTQTPKHLITATGQRVTLRCSPRSGDLSVYWYQQSLDQGLQFLIQYYNGEERAKGNILERFSAQQFPDLHSELNLSSLELGDSALYFCASSETGTGVYSEQYFGPGTRLTVT.

This clonotype was recorded many times. The chain is built from TRBV23-1 and TRBJ2-5; perhaps TRBD1 as D (5 bases). TRBV23-1 counts as an open reading frame of uncertain function. V lost 3 bases and J lost 3, with 14 bases in between. This CDR3 has 15 residues. CDR3 nucleotides: TGCGCCAGCAGTCAGGCAGGGCTTACTAAAGAGACCCAGTACTTC. Residues: CASSQAGLTKETQYF.

This clonotype came up many times. The CDR3 sequence: CASSRQGPPNTGELFF. The DNA of the CDR3 is TGTGCCAGCAGCCGACAGGGGCCCCCGAACACCGGGGAGCTGTTTTTT. The rearrangement joins TRBV7-9 to TRBJ2-2, with 8 bases that match TRBD1. V shed 5 bases, J shed 0 bases, and the junction held 5 bases outside the gene matches. The germline V gene has CDR1 SEHNR and CDR2 FQNEAQ (reference sequence). The CDR3 spans 16 residues.

This clonotype was detected a few times. CDR3 nucleotide sequence: TGTGCCAGCAGCTTAGAGTTGCCAGCCTCTAACTATGGCTACACCTTC. This translates into CASSLELPASNYGYTF. This chain links TRBV7-9 with TRBJ1-2; the D is unclear. The CDR3 is 16 amino acids. Germline V lookup: CDR1 SEHNR, CDR2 FQNEAQ (reference sequence). The ends were cut back, 1 base at V and 0 bases at J, with 12 bases in the middle. Looking up the rest from reference TRBV7-9 and TRBJ1-2 gives the full variable domain: DTGVSQNPRHKITKRGQNVTFRCDPISEHNRLYWYRQTLGQGPEFLTYFQNEAQLEKSRLLSDRFSAERPKGSFSTLEIQRTEQGDSAMYLCASSLELPASNYGYTFGSGTRLTVV.

In this sample, this clonotype turned up a few times. This sequence joins TRBV3-1 and TRBJ2-5, with D possibly TRBD2 on 7 matching bases. V lost 2 bases to trimming and J lost 2 bases, with 21 bases between them. Germline V gene sequence: CDR1 LGHDT, CDR2 YNNKEL (reference sequence). This CDR3 has 18 residues. CDR3 nucleotides: TGTGCCAGCAGCCAAACTCCACCCGGGGGGCCGGGTCAAGAGACCCAGTACTTC. Amino acids: CASSQTPPGGPGQETQYF.

This chain links TRBV4-3 with TRBJ2-2; D may be TRBD1 (6 bases). In germline, CDR1 is LGHNA, CDR2 YSLEER. Trimming left V 0 bases short and J 4 bases short, with 15 bases between. The CDR3 consists of 17 residues. CDR3 protein: CASSQDLAGVVTGELFF. CDR3 coding DNA: TGCGCCAGCAGCCAAGATCTGGCAGGGGTTGTCACCGGGGAGCTGTTTTTT.

The chain links TRBV11-2 to TRBJ2-1; 8 nucleotides match TRBD2. The V and J ends lost 1 base and 3 bases, in that order; junction bases with no gene match: 11. The germline V gene encodes CDR1 SGHAT and CDR2 FQNNGV. CDR3 length: 18 residues. The CDR3 here is CASSLARRRGGHYNEQFF. Here the CDR3 DNA reads TGTGCCAGCAGCTTAGCGCGGCGTCGCGGGGGGCACTACAATGAGCAGTTCTTC.

This clonotype appeared many times. The chain links TRBV4-2 to TRBJ2-3; D gene ambiguous. The V gene lost 1 base and the J gene lost 2 bases, with 10 bases spanning the gap. Germline CDR1 reads LGHNA; CDR2 reads YNFKEQ. This CDR3 contains 15 residues. Here the CDR3 DNA reads TGTGCCAGCAGCCAAGTCACGCCTCTCACAGATACGCAGTATTTT. This encodes CASSQVTPLTDTQYF.

The table lists this clonotype with a few counts. This rearrangement joins TRBV6-5 to TRBJ2-7, with TRBD1 identical over 10 bases. V gave up 6 bases and J gave up 5 bases; unmatched junction bases: 10. The germline V gene encodes CDR1 MNHEY and CDR2 SVGAGI. CDR3 size: 15 residues. Here the CDR3 reads CASSRPTGGYHEQYF. CDR3 sequence (DNA): TGTGCCAGCAGCCGCCCGACAGGGGGCTATCACGAGCAGTACTTC.

The table lists this clonotype with a few counts. The rearrangement uses TRBV21-1 and TRBJ1-4. TRBV21-1 is termed a pseudogene. The CDR3 has 13 amino acids. CDR3 residues: CASSSKRGGKLFF. The DNA of the CDR3 is TGTGCCAGCAGCTCTAAGAGGGGAGGGAAACTGTTTTTT.

This clonotype appeared many times. The gene calls are TRBV25-1 and TRBJ1-5; possible D gene TRBD1, 5 bases. The germline V and J ends were trimmed by 6 bases and 7 bases, with 13 bases remaining between them. The CDR3 runs to 13 residues. Germline CDR1 is MGHDK and CDR2 is SYGVNS. CDR3 sequence reads: CASSSGAGQPQHF. DNA for the CDR3: TGTGCCAGCAGCAGTGGGGCGGGCCAGCCCCAGCATTTT.

The V gene is TRBV4-3, the J gene TRBJ2-7; 7 nucleotides agree with TRBD2. Germline CDR1 LGHNA, CDR2 YSLEER. V lost 1 base and J lost 3; bases outside the gene matches: 15. The CDR3 spans 18 residues. This CDR3 is CASSQGPRGGMVCYEQYV. The CDR3 nucleotides are TGCGCCAGCAGCCAAGGTCCACGGGGAGGGATGGTCTGCTACGAGCAGTACGTC.

At least ten counts were recorded for this clonotype. The chain joins TRBV5-1 to TRBJ2-5; D ambiguous. Trimming cost V 0 bases and J 0 bases, with 6 bases left between them. The CDR3 consists of 14 residues. The germline V gene encodes CDR1 SGHRS and CDR2 YFSETQ. The CDR3 reads CASSLVGYQETQYF. CDR3 nucleotides: TGCGCCAGCAGCTTGGTCGGCTACCAAGAGACCCAGTACTTC.